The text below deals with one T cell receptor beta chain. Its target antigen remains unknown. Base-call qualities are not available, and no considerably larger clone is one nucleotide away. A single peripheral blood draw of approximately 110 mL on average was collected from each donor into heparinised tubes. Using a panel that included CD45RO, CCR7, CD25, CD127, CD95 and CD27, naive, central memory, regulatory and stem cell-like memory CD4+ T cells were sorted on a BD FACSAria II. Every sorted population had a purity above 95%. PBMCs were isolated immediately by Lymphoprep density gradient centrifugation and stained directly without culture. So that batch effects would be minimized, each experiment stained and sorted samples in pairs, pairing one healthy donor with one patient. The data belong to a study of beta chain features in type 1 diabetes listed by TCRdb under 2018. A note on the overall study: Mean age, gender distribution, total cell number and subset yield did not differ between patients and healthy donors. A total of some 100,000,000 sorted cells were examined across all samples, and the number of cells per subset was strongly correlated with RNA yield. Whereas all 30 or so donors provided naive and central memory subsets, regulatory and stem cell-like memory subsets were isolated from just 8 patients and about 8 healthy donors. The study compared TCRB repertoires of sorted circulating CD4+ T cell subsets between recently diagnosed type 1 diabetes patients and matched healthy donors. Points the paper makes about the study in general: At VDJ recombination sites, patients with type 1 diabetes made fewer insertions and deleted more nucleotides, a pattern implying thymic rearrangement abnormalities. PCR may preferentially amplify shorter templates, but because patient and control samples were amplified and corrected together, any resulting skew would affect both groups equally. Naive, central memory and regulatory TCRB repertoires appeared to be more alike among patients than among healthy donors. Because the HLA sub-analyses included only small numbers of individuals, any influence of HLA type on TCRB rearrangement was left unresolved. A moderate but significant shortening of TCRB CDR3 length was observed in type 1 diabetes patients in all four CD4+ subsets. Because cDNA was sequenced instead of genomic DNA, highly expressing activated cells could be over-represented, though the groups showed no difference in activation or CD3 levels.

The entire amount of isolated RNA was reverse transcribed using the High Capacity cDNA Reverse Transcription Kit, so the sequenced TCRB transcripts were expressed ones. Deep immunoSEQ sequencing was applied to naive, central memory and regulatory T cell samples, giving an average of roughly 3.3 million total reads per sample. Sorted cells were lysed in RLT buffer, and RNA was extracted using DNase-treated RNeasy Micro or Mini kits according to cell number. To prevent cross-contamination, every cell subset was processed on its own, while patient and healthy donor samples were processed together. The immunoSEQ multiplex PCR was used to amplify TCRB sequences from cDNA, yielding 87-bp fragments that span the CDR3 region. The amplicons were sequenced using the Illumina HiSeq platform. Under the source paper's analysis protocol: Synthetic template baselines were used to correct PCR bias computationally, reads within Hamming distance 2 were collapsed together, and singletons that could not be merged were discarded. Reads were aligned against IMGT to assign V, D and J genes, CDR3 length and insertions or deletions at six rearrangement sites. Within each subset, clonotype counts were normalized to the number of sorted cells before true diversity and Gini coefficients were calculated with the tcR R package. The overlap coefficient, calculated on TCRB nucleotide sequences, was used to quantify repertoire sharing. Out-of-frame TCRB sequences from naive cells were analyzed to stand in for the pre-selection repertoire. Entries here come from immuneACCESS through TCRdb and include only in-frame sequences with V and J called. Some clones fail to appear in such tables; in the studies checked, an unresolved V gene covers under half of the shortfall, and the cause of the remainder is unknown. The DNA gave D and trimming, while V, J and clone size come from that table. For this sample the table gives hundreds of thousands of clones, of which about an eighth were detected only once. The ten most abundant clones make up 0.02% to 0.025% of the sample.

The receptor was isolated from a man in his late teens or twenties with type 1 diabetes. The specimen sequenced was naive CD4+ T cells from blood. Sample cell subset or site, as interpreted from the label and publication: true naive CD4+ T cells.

Here the CDR3 is given as CASSLPNGGSHDGYTF. DNA sequence: TGCGCCAGCAGCCTCCCAAACGGGGGATCGCATGATGGCTACACCTTC. This chain is built from TRBV5-1 and TRBJ1-2; the best D guess is TRBD1, with 5 bases matching. The CDR3 measures 16 amino acids from cysteine to phenylalanine. Of all the DNA, just the CDR3 is kept, 48 bases in frame from base 1. V drops 4 bases and J drops 6 bases, leaving 22 bases in between. Via the germline V gene, CDR1 is SGHRS and CDR2 YFSETQ.